One and the same sample provided the 21 T cell receptor beta chains below, sequenced in a study of prognosis after radiotherapy for stage I lung cancer. Researchers used two-round multiplex PCR to amplify TCR beta CDR3 starting from genomic DNA. TRBV and TRBJ genes each had their own specific primers in first-round PCR. TCRdb re-analysed the multiplex PCR reads in MiXCR, keeping a single row per CDR3 protein. The profile shows some 30,000 distinct CDR3 sequences, approximately 51% of them singletons. The starting material was PBMCs, obtained before or after stereotactic body radiation therapy (not recorded which). The receptors were gathered from a donor over 45 with non-small cell lung cancer.

By share, this clonotype counts as medium-sized. The V and J genes are TRBV7-6 and TRBJ1-2; D not certain. The CDR3 contains 15 residues. Trimming pared 5 bases from V and 0 bases from J, leaving 13 bases between. In germline, CDR1 is SGHVS, CDR2 FNYEAQ. CDR3 residues: CASSPRSSTNYGYTF. CDR3 DNA: TGTGCCAGCAGCCCTCGGTCCAGCACTAACTATGGCTACACCTTC. Combining the CDR3 with reference TRBV7-6 and TRBJ1-2 gives the whole variable domain GAGVSQSPRYKVTKRGQDVALRCDPISGHVSLYWYRQALGQGPEFLTYFNYEAQQDKSGLPNDRFSAERPEGSISTLTIQRTEQRDSAMYRCASSPRSSTNYGYTFGSGTRLTVV.

In its sample, this clonotype is medium-sized (0.01 to 0.1%). The chain links TRBV11-2 to TRBJ2-2; D gene ambiguous. Per germline, CDR1 SGHAT and CDR2 FQNNGV. Deletions cut 7 bases from V and 7 bases from J, with 10 bases between. This CDR3 region has 12 residues. The CDR3 region is CASTALIGELFF. CDR3 in DNA: TGTGCCAGCACCGCCCTTATCGGGGAGCTGTTTTTT.

This clonotype was detected many times. V is TRBV14 and J is TRBJ1-1; 8 positions agree with TRBD1. Germline values: CDR1 SGHDN, CDR2 FVKESK. The CDR3 runs to 15 residues. After removal of 0 bases from V and 7 bases from J, the junction contained 7 bases not matched to a gene. The CDR3 coding sequence is TGTGCCAGCAGCCAAGAAGGACAGGGAGGGAGTGAAGCTTTCTTT. Protein: CASSQEGQGGSEAFF.

This clonotype was observed at least ten times. The chain uses TRBV20-1 and TRBJ2-3; D gene unclear. The ends were cut back, 0 bases at V and 3 bases at J, with 13 bases in the middle. Germline V gives CDR1 DFQATT, CDR2 SNEGSKA (reference sequence). The CDR3 runs to 15 residues. The CDR3 reads CSARDSEVATDTQYF. The CDR3 DNA follows: TGCAGTGCTAGAGATTCAGAGGTGGCGACAGATACGCAGTATTTT.

Concerning this clonotype: This may be a read error, as it is one base from a much larger clone. This chain joins TRBV29-1 and TRBJ2-5; 8 bases agree with TRBD2. J gave up 8 bases and V 4 bases, and 6 bases lay outside the gene matches. CDR1 and CDR2 (germline): SQVTM, ANQGSEA. This CDR3 is 12 amino acids long. CDR3 in amino acids: CSVGGSGDTQYF. The CDR3 nucleotides read TGCAGCGTTGGGGGTAGCGGGGATACCCAGTACTTC.

V usage is TRBV12-3 or TRBV12-4 and J usage is TRBJ2-7; 13 bases agree with TRBD2. The CDR3 has 14 amino acids. The junction had 5 bases not matched to a gene; V was cut back by 5 bases and J by 7 bases. The CDR3: CASSGLAGVGEQYF. The CDR3 nucleotides read TGTGCCAGCAGTGGACTAGCGGGAGTCGGTGAGCAGTACTTC.

This clonotype showed up many times. V is TRBV18 and J is TRBJ2-3; 7 bases are shared with TRBD1. The V gene end was trimmed by 4 bases and the J gene end by 6 bases; junction bases not matched to a gene: 7. CDR1 and CDR2 (germline): KGHSH, LQKENI. The CDR3 runs 14 residues. CDR3 bases: TGTGCCAGCTCACGGTCCGGACAGGCCGATACGCAGTATTTT. Protein product: CASSRSGQADTQYF. Combining the CDR3 with reference TRBV18 and TRBJ2-3 gives the whole variable domain NAGVMQNPRHLVRRRGQEARLRCSPMKGHSHVYWYRQLPEEGLKFMVYLQKENIIDESGMPKERFSAEFPKEGPSILRIQQVVRGDSAAYFCASSRSGQADTQYFGPGTRLTVL.

This clonotype was seen many times. The V call is TRBV5-6, the J call TRBJ1-1; D is uncertain. V was clipped by 2 bases and J by 1 base, with 12 bases between them. This CDR3 spans 15 amino acids. CDR1 and CDR2 (germline): SGHDT, YYEEEE. In nucleotides, the CDR3 is TGTGCCAGCAGCTTAACCAGGACGGGGAACACTGAAGCTTTCTTT. This codes for CASSLTRTGNTEAFF. The full variable domain, completed using reference TRBV5-6 and TRBJ1-1, is DAGVTQSPTHLIKTRGQQVTLRCSPKSGHDTVSWYQQALGQGPQFIFQYYEEEERQRGNFPDRFSGHQFPNYSSELNVNALLLGDSALYLCASSLTRTGNTEAFFGQGTRLTVV.

This clonotype is labeled as medium-sized (0.01 to 0.1%). The genes are TRBV6-1 and TRBJ2-1; D is unresolved. CDR1 is MNHNS and CDR2 is SASEGT in the germline V gene. This CDR3 spans 13 amino acids. V was trimmed by 6 bases and J by 9 bases, leaving 15 bases between them. This CDR3 reads CASSLRNPGEQFF. For the CDR3, the DNA is TGTGCCAGCAGCCTGCGTAATCCTGGTGAGCAGTTCTTC.

This clonotype was picked up many times. The genes are TRBV14 and TRBJ2-1, with D perhaps TRBD1 or TRBD2 (6 bases each). V was pared by 4 bases and J by 4 bases, with 14 bases between. From germline, CDR1 is SGHDN and CDR2 FVKESK. The CDR3 totals 15 residues. Here the CDR3 DNA reads TGTGCCAGCAGCCCCAGGGGACTTGGGTACAATGAGCAGTTCTTC. This codes for CASSPRGLGYNEQFF.

J is TRBJ1-1 and V is TRBV4-1; the D gene is possibly TRBD1 (5 bases). Between the trimmed V and J ends, which lost 7 bases and 4 bases, there was a span of 13 bases. The CDR3 loop spans 13 amino acids. Germline CDR1 reads MGHRA; CDR2 reads YSYEKL. CDR3 amino acids: CASIPRDVTEAFF. CDR3 nucleotide sequence: TGCGCCAGCATCCCAAGGGACGTCACTGAAGCTTTCTTT.

Of note for this clonotype: The junction shows a germline mismatch at one end, possibly a read error. This chain links TRBV11-3 with TRBJ2-7; D gene uncertain. The CDR3 is 13 residues long. CDR1 SGHNT and CDR2 YENEEA come from the germline V gene. The CDR3 loop reads CASSLGYNYQQYF. DNA for the CDR3: TGTGCCAGCAGCTTAGGGTACAACTACCAGCAGTACTTC.

A note on this clonotype: A junction boundary mismatches the germline segment, possibly from a read error. V and J are TRBV7-2 and TRBJ2-1; possibly TRBD1 or TRBD2 for D (6 bases each). From germline, CDR1 is SGHTA and CDR2 FQGNSA. This CDR3 has 16 residues. As DNA, the CDR3 is TGTGCCAGCAGCCCAAGCCGGGAAAGGGGGGCCAATGAGCAGTTATTC. It yields the protein CASSPSRERGANEQLF.

For this clonotype: The junction does not match germline at one end; this may be a read error. The chain carries TRBV6-9 and TRBJ2-6; TRBD1 might be the D (5 bases). The CDR3 totals 19 residues. Germline lookup yields CDR1 MNHGY and CDR2 SVAAGI. The CDR3 sequence is CASSYVLGQIRSGANVPTF. The CDR3 DNA reads TGTGCCAGCAGTTACGTTCTGGGGCAAATCAGATCTGGGGCCAACGTCCCGACTTTC.

There are many counts of this clonotype. The chain joins TRBV4-2 to TRBJ2-2, with 9 nucleotides matching TRBD2. The germline V gene encodes CDR1 LGHNA and CDR2 YNFKEQ. J was trimmed by 4 bases and V by 1 base; bases with no gene match: 4. CDR3 length: 16 residues. The CDR3 spells CASSQGLAGITGELFF. CDR3 nucleotides: TGTGCCAGCAGCCAAGGGCTAGCGGGAATCACCGGGGAGCTGTTTTTT.

Comments on this clonotype: A junction end diverges from the germline sequence, so it may reflect a read error. The chain combines TRBV7-2 with TRBJ2-1; the D gene could be TRBD1 or TRBD2 (5 bases each). Germline V CDR1 and CDR2: SGHTA, FQGNSA. The CDR3 spans 15 residues. CDR3 amino acids: CASSFSVGTYNDQFF. Written as DNA, the CDR3 is TGTGCCAGCAGCTTTAGCGTGGGGACCTACAATGATCAGTTCTTC.

Remarks on this clonotype: A much larger clone differs by one base, so this may be a read error. V and J are TRBV20-1 and TRBJ2-1, with TRBD2 matching over 8 bases. Germline CDR1 DFQATT, CDR2 SNEGSKA (reference sequence). The CDR3 is made up of 14 amino acids. The DNA of the CDR3 is TGCAGCCTAAGGGATAGCGGGATCTCCAATGAGCAGTTCTTC. This translates into CSLRDSGISNEQFF.

This clonotype was observed at least ten times. The chain couples TRBV7-2 to TRBJ2-7; D uncertain. The CDR3 spans 14 residues. The germline V gene encodes CDR1 SGHTA and CDR2 FQGNSA. V was pared by 3 bases and J by 0 bases, with 9 bases between. Here the CDR3 reads CASSFNPRSYEQYF. CDR3 sequence (DNA): TGTGCCAGCAGCTTTAATCCCCGCTCCTACGAGCAGTACTTC.

This clonotype was detected many times. V usage is TRBV2 and J usage is TRBJ1-1; 7 bases align to TRBD1. Germline CDR1 SNHLY, CDR2 FYNNEI. V was clipped by 6 bases and J by 3 bases; unmatched bases: 7. There are 14 residues in the CDR3. Written as DNA, the CDR3 is TGTGCCAGCAGCCAGGGGGGCGCTCACACTGAAGCTTTCTTT. It specifies CASSQGGAHTEAFF.

This clonotype turned up a few times. A much larger clone is a single base away; this may be a read error. The rearrangement uses TRBV14 and TRBJ2-5; D is unclear. In germline, CDR1 is SGHDN, CDR2 FVKESK. V dropped 6 bases and J dropped 5 bases, with 16 bases sitting between them. The length of the CDR3 is 14 residues. The chain's CDR3 is CASSRQAPVETQYF. Here the CDR3 DNA reads TGTGCCAGCAGTCGGCAGGCCCCTGTGGAGACCCAGTACTTC. Full variable domain (remainder filled in from reference TRBV14 and TRBJ2-5): EAGVTQFPSHSVIEKGQTVTLRCDPISGHDNLYWYRRVMGKEIKFLLHFVKESKQDESGMPNNRFLAERTGGTYSTLKVQPAELEDSGVYFCASSRQAPVETQYFGPGTRLLVL.

This clonotype was seen repeatedly, ten times or more. The chain uses TRBV12-3 or TRBV12-4 and TRBJ1-1; unclear D gene. The CDR3 loop spans 13 amino acids. V was pared by 3 bases and J by 1 base, with 6 bases between. CDR3 loop: CASSLTGNTEAFF. The CDR3 DNA follows: TGTGCCAGCAGTTTGACGGGGAACACTGAAGCTTTCTTT.